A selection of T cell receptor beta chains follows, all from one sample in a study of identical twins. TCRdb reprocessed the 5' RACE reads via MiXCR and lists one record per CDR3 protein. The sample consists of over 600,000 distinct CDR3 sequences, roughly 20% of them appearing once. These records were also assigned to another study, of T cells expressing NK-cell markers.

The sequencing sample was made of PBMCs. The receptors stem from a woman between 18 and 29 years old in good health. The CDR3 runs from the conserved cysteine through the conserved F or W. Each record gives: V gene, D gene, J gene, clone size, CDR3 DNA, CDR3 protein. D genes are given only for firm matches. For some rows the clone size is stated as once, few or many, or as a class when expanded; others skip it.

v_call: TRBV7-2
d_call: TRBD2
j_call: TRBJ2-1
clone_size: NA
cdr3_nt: TGTGCCAGTAGAAGACTAGCGGGAAGCAATGAGCAGTTCTTC
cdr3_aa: CASRRLAGSNEQFF

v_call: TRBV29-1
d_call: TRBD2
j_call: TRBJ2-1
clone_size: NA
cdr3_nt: TGCAGCGTTGAAGTCGGGCTAGCGGGAGCCTACAATGAGCAGTTCTTC
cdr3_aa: CSVEVGLAGAYNEQFF

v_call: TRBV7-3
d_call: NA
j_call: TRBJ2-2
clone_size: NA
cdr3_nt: TGTGCCAGCAGCTCTATAGCTATGACCGGGGAGCTGTTTTTT
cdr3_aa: CASSSIAMTGELFF

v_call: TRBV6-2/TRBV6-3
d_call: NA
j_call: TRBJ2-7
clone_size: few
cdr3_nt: TGTGCCAGCAGTTACCGTGGGGGAACACAAGCCTACGAGCAGTACTTC
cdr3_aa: CASSYRGGTQAYEQYF

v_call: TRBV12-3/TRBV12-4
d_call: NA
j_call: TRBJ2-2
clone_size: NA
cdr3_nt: TGTGCCAGCAGCCAATCCCATACAGGGCTCACCGGGGAGCTGTTTTTT
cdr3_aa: CASSQSHTGLTGELFF

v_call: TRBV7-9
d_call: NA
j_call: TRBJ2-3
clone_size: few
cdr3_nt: TGTGCCACCAGTAGTCAAGGGCCCCCCTTCGATACGCAGTATTTT
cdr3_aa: CATSSQGPPFDTQYF

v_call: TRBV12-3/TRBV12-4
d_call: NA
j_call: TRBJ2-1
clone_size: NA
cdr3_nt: TGTGCCAGCAGTATAAACAGCTACAATGAGCAGTTCTTC
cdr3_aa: CASSINSYNEQFF

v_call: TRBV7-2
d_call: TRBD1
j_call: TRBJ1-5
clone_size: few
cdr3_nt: TGTGCCAGCAGATTACAGGGGCCTGGGCAGCCCCAGCATTTT
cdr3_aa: CASRLQGPGQPQHF

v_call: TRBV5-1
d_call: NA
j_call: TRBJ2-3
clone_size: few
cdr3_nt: TGCGCCAGCAGCTGGTCCGGGACTTCAGCAGATACGCAGTATTTT
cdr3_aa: CASSWSGTSADTQYF

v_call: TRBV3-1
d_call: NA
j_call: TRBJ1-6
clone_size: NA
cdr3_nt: TGTGCCAGCAGCCAATCTGGGGTGGCGAATTCACCCCTCCACTTT
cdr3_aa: CASSQSGVANSPLHF